The 15 T cell receptor beta chains in this list originate from one sample, sequenced in a study of shared clonotypes between healthy human individuals. The assay was immunoSEQ multiplex PCR, and TCRdb's table has in-frame clones only and misses some. The data show roughly 1,000,000 clones, 75% to 80% seen once. The sequenced material came from memory CD4+ T cells from PBMCs. Sample subset: CD45RA-negative fraction. The source of these receptors is a young man in good health. Some clones in this sample may be carry-over from other donors' samples.

This clone was picked up many times. The chain joins TRBV18 to TRBJ2-1; 7 bases are shared with TRBD2. There are 13 residues in the CDR3. CDR1 KGHSH and CDR2 LQKENI come from the germline V gene. V trimming: 3 bases; J trimming: 12 bases; junction bases outside the gene matches: 8. Here the CDR3 reads CASSPTAGEGQFF. Here the CDR3 DNA reads TGTGCCAGCTCACCTACGGCCGGGGAGGGGCAGTTCTTC.

In regard to this clone: A single base separates this from a much larger clone, so it may be a read error. This sequence joins TRBV21-1 and TRBJ1-1. TRBV21-1 is a listed pseudogene. The CDR3 is made up of 14 amino acids. CDR3 in amino acids: CASSSGPMNTEAFF. The CDR3 DNA is TGTGCCAGCAGCAGCGGGCCCATGAACACTGAAGCTTTCTTT.

The chain recombines TRBV28 with TRBJ2-7; either TRBD1 or TRBD2 may fit D (5 bases each). Germline V gives CDR1 MDHEN, CDR2 SYDVKM. V lost 6 bases, J lost 6 bases, and 18 bases lay in between. The CDR3 contains 14 residues. In nucleotides, the CDR3 is TGTGCCAGCAGACCTCCGGGATCGGGGCTCGAGCAGTACTTC. Its translation is CASRPPGSGLEQYF.

The chain joins TRBV6-4 to TRBJ1-1, with D perhaps TRBD1 (6 bases). Trimming pared 6 bases from V and 1 base from J, leaving 9 bases between. The CDR3 sequence is 13 residues long. From germline, CDR1 is MRHNA and CDR2 SNTAGT. The CDR3 DNA reads TGTGCCAGCAGAGGGACACCGAACACTGAAGCTTTCTTT. Its translation: CASRGTPNTEAFF.

This sequence joins TRBV28 and TRBJ1-2; D possibly corresponds to TRBD1 (6 bases). V gave up 4 bases and J gave up 8 bases, with 20 bases separating them. This CDR3 region has 15 residues. Per the germline V gene, CDR1 is MDHEN and CDR2 is SYDVKM. The CDR3 DNA follows: TGTGCCAGCAGTTCAGGGGCCGCCGGATCCAGGGGCTACACCTTC. It is translated as CASSSGAAGSRGYTF.

The chain links TRBV9 to TRBJ2-1; D is perhaps TRBD1 (6 bases). This CDR3 is 15 amino acids long. Germline CDR1 is SGDLS and CDR2 is YYNGEE. V gave up 3 bases and J gave up 1 base, with 11 bases separating them. The CDR3 here is CASSARGPSYNEQFF. CDR3 nucleotide sequence: TGTGCCAGCAGCGCCAGGGGACCTTCCTACAATGAGCAGTTCTTC.

The V and J genes are TRBV30 and TRBJ2-7, with TRBD1 as a possible D gene (5 bases). CDR1 GTSNPN and CDR2 SVGIG come from the germline V gene (reference sequence). CDR3 length equals 12 residues. CDR3 region: CALTQGSYEQYF. The DNA of the CDR3 is TGTGCGCTTACCCAGGGATCCTACGAGCAGTACTTC. Based on the CDR3 plus reference TRBV30 and TRBJ2-7, the full variable domain is SQTIHQWPATLVQPVGSPLSLECTVEGTSNPNLYWYRQAAGRGLQLLFYSVGIGQISSEVPQNLSASRPQDRQFILSSKKLLLSDSGFYLCALTQGSYEQYFGPGTRLTVT.

V gene TRBV30 combines with J gene TRBJ1-1; D call uncertain. V shed 1 base and J shed 0 bases, with 3 bases lying between them. The CDR3 length is 12 residues. CDR1 is GTSNPN, CDR2 SVGIG, per germline (reference sequence). For the CDR3, the DNA is TGTGCCTGGAGTGCTATGAACACTGAAGCTTTCTTT. It translates to CAWSAMNTEAFF.

This clone showed up many times. The chain couples TRBV9 to TRBJ2-1, with D uncertain. V was pared by 3 bases and J by 0 bases, with 16 bases between. The CDR3 contains 17 residues. From germline, CDR1 is SGDLS and CDR2 YYNGEE. In DNA, the CDR3 is TGTGCCAGCAGCGCACTCCCCGACTCTCGCTCCTACAATGAGCAGTTCTTC. The encoded protein is CASSALPDSRSYNEQFF.

The chain links TRBV25-1 to TRBJ1-1; possible D gene TRBD1, 5 bases. This CDR3 contains 14 residues. Between the trimmed V and J ends, which lost 8 bases and 2 bases, there was a span of 15 bases. CDR1 is MGHDK, CDR2 SYGVNS, per germline. The DNA of the CDR3 is TGTGCCAGCTCCCGCGGGGGGGACAACACTGAAGCTTTCTTT. Translation: CASSRGGDNTEAFF.

At least ten counts were recorded for this clone. This chain uses TRBV18 with TRBJ2-7, with TRBD1 matching 9 bases. There are 15 residues in the CDR3. V gave up 2 bases and J gave up 7 bases; unmatched junction bases: 9. Per the germline V gene, CDR1 is KGHSH and CDR2 is LQKENI. The CDR3 DNA sequence: TGTGCCAGCTCACCATCGGGGACAGGGCTCCAAGAGCAGTACTTC. This gives the protein CASSPSGTGLQEQYF.

In this sample, this clone turned up once. This chain links TRBV5-1 with TRBJ2-7; no firm D call. Trimming cost V 1 base and J 1 base, with 9 bases left between them. The CDR3 covers 14 residues. The germline gives CDR1 SGHRS, CDR2 YFSETQ. The CDR3 loop reads CASSLRSDSYEQYF. CDR3 coding DNA: TGCGCCAGCAGCTTGAGGTCCGATTCCTACGAGCAGTACTTC.

This clone has only a few counts. The V gene is TRBV7-9, the J gene TRBJ1-2, with 7 bases lining up with TRBD1. Germline CDR1 is SEHNR and CDR2 is FQNEAQ (reference sequence). The CDR3 extends over 15 amino acids. V shed 6 bases, J shed 7 bases, and the junction held 14 bases outside the gene matches. CDR3 DNA: TGTGCCAGCAGTGCCCCGGGACAGAGATATTCTGGCTACACCTTC. Residues: CASSAPGQRYSGYTF.

Here the CDR3 reads CASSLMGRVNTEAFF. The CDR3 nucleotides read TGTGCCAGCAGTTTAATGGGACGGGTGAACACTGAAGCTTTCTTT. V gene TRBV27 combines with J gene TRBJ1-1; TRBD1 might be the D (5 bases). The CDR3 is 15 residues long. Germline-derived CDR1 and CDR2 are MNHEY and SMNVEV (reference sequence). Trimming left V 2 bases short and J 0 bases short, with 10 bases between.

The rearrangement uses TRBV5-1 and TRBJ1-1, with a tentative D call TRBD1 (6 bases). CDR1 and CDR2 (germline): SGHRS, YFSETQ. Trimming left V 2 bases short and J 1 base short, with 12 bases between. This CDR3 comprises 15 residues. CDR3 in amino acids: CASSFPQGGNTEAFF. DNA of the CDR3: TGCGCCAGCAGCTTCCCACAGGGAGGGAACACTGAAGCTTTCTTT.